This TCR beta chain comes out of a study of blood T cell repertoires in COVID-19. Study details: Acute-phase and convalescent COVID-19 samples originated in the United States, Italy and Spain. Nucleic acid was either cDNA or gDNA, and it came from T cells, B-cell-depleted T cells, or PBMCs.

Trimming shortened V by 3 bases and J by 5 bases, and 20 bases separated the two germline ends. Germline CDR1 reads SGDLS; CDR2 reads YYNGEE. The CDR3 totals 16 residues. Authors' methods: Reference gene primers were amplified, and this amplification served to estimate nucleated cell counts. TCRdb's table, derived via immunoSEQ multiplex PCR, lists solely in-frame clones and lacks some. That table supplies the V and J calls and clone size; D and trimming were determined from the DNA. The sample carries hundreds of thousands of clones, approximately 90% recorded once. The source material was peripheral blood. The sequence was obtained from a woman aged 30 to 39 who had recovered from COVID-19. The chain couples TRBV9 to TRBJ1-2; D might be TRBD1 (6 bases). CDR3 nucleotide sequence: TGTGCCAGCAGCGAAGGGGCGGGGGCAGGAAGGTATGGCTACACCTTC. Encoded protein: CASSEGAGAGRYGYTF.